Here is one TCR beta chain with its context. Its antigen is currently unknown. CDR3 length: 12 amino acids. Germline V gene sequence: CDR1 LNHNV, CDR2 YYDKDF (reference sequence). Deletions cut 8 bases from V and 2 bases from J, with 9 bases between. The data originate from a study of response to subunit inactivated influenza vaccine. General study points: Authors suggested each seasonal flu vaccination may recruit only limited numbers of new T cells.

TCRdb called the RT-PCR reads again in MiXCR, with one record for every CDR3 protein. The sample holds 860,000 or so distinct CDR3 sequences; 21% are singletons and the top ten take approximately 10%. The chain is built from TRBV15 and TRBJ2-5, with unresolved D. This specimen consisted of PBMCs from blood, obtained around 5 days after vaccination. The TCR comes from a man between 45 and 60 years old who received an inactivated influenza vaccine. As DNA, the CDR3 is TGTGCCACCTCGGCGGAACAAGAGACCCAGTACTTC. Protein sequence: CATSAEQETQYF.